The 20 T cell receptor beta chains given below trace back to one sample, sequenced in a study of cytomegalovirus exposure and HLA in healthy donors. In the PCR, 60 Vbeta and 13 Jbeta primers were used. Libraries were prepared by immunoSEQ multiplex PCR; TCRdb keeps only in-frame clonotypes and omits some of them. The table lists some 100,000 clones, around 79% of them singletons, with roughly 13% in the top ten. Input material: PBMCs. Receptor source: a male donor in good health and CMV-seropositive.

CDR3 coding DNA: TGTGCCAGCAGTGCCCTAGCGGGGGGGTGGGGCACAGATACGCAGTATTTT. Its translation is CASSALAGGWGTDTQYF. The chain combines TRBV6-1 with TRBJ2-3, with TRBD2 matching over 12 bases. Trimming at V came to 4 bases and at J to 1 base, leaving 6 bases not matched to a gene. The V gene's germline CDR1 is MNHNS and CDR2 SASEGT. CDR3 length: 17 amino acids.

This clone was seen a handful of times. This chain links TRBV7-2 with TRBJ2-3; TRBD2 agrees at 12 bases. The trim removed 0 bases at V and 4 bases at J, leaving 5 bases unmatched. Germline V gene sequence: CDR1 SGHTA, CDR2 FQGNSA. The CDR3 is made up of 17 amino acids. The DNA for the CDR3 is TGTGCCAGCAGCTTAGCGGGGCTAGCGGGGGGGCCAGATACGCAGTATTTT. It translates to CASSLAGLAGGPDTQYF.

The rearrangement uses TRBV7-6 and TRBJ2-7; 9 bases fit TRBD1. J lost 5 bases, V lost 5 bases, and 10 bases had no gene match. Per the germline V gene, CDR1 is SGHVS and CDR2 is FNYEAQ. The CDR3 contains 15 residues. The CDR3 spells CASSPRQGVRNEQYF. As DNA, the CDR3 is TGTGCCAGCAGCCCTAGACAGGGGGTACGAAACGAGCAGTACTTC.

V and J are TRBV30 and TRBJ2-7; tentative D call: TRBD2 (7 bases). Germline-derived CDR1 and CDR2 are GTSNPN and SVGIG (reference sequence). There are 16 residues in the CDR3. V was cut by 4 bases and J by 0 bases, with 19 bases left in between. The CDR3 is CAWIRPLGGPSYEQYF. The CDR3 coding sequence is TGTGCCTGGATAAGACCCTTGGGGGGGCCCTCCTACGAGCAGTACTTC.

The chain is built from TRBV23-1 and TRBJ2-7, with 7 positions matching TRBD2. TRBV23-1 is an ORF, and what it does is uncertain. Trimming took 1 base from V and 4 from J; bases not matched to a gene: 1. The CDR3 spans 13 residues. This chain's CDR3 is CASSQWEGYEQYF. The DNA for the CDR3 is TGCGCCAGCAGTCAATGGGAGGGGTACGAGCAGTACTTC.

The chain links TRBV11-2 to TRBJ1-1; 7 nucleotides match TRBD1. V shed 5 bases, J shed 1 base, and the junction held 13 bases outside the gene matches. This CDR3 spans 17 amino acids. Germline V gives CDR1 SGHAT, CDR2 FQNNGV. The CDR3 spells CASSPGTAYRRNTEAFF. CDR3 coding DNA: TGTGCCAGCAGCCCCGGGACAGCTTACCGAAGGAACACTGAAGCTTTCTTT.

This clone was observed a handful of times. The chain carries TRBV5-4 and TRBJ1-2; maybe TRBD1 (6 bases). Germline loops: CDR1 SGHNT, CDR2 YYREEE (reference sequence). The CDR3 spans 15 residues. V lost 0 bases to trimming and J lost 6 bases, with 15 bases between them. The CDR3 DNA sequence: TGTGCCAGCAGCTTGGTAGACAGGTTTGCGGATGGCTACACCTTC. Its protein is CASSLVDRFADGYTF. Variable domain in full (rest from reference TRBV5-4 and TRBJ1-2): ETGVTQSPTHLIKTRGQQVTLRCSSQSGHNTVSWYQQALGQGPQFIFQYYREEENGRGNFPPRFSGLQFPNYSSELNVNALELDDSALYLCASSLVDRFADGYTFGSGTRLTVV.

This clone was recorded a few times. The chain is built from TRBV6-5 and TRBJ1-1, with TRBD1 matching 10 bases. The CDR3 sequence is 14 residues long. The germline gives CDR1 MNHEY, CDR2 SVGAGI. V was pared by 4 bases and J by 1 base, with 0 bases of the junction left unmatched. CDR3 loop: CASSWDRGNTEAFF. CDR3 coding DNA: TGTGCCAGCAGTTGGGACAGGGGGAACACTGAAGCTTTCTTT.

V gene TRBV11-2 combines with J gene TRBJ1-6; D uncertain. Trimming took off 3 bases at V and 4 bases at J, with 10 bases between the two ends. Germline lookup yields CDR1 SGHAT and CDR2 FQNNGV. The CDR3 length is 15 residues. This chain's CDR3 is CASSLRFGYNSPLHF. In DNA form, the CDR3 reads TGTGCCAGCAGCTTGCGGTTTGGATATAATTCACCCCTCCACTTT.

The genes are TRBV28 and TRBJ1-2; 9 bases are shared with TRBD1. CDR3 length equals 13 residues. V shed 6 bases and J 6 bases; nucleotides not matched to a gene: 5. The germline CDR1 and CDR2 sequences are MDHEN and SYDVKM. CDR3 DNA: TGTGCCAGCAGATGGACAGGGGATGATGGCTACACCTTC. This gives the protein CASRWTGDDGYTF.

This sequence joins TRBV7-9 and TRBJ1-3; D perhaps matches TRBD1 (6 bases). This CDR3 contains 14 residues. Germline CDR1 reads SEHNR; CDR2 reads FQNEAQ (reference sequence). V was cut by 5 bases and J by 6 bases, with 14 bases left in between. As DNA, the CDR3 is TGTGCCAGCAGCGAGACAGGCCCGAAAAACACCATATATTTT. Translated: CASSETGPKNTIYF.

This clone was observed a few times. The rearrangement joins TRBV4-2 to TRBJ2-5; 9 nucleotides match TRBD2. The CDR3 runs 15 residues. V was clipped by 0 bases and J by 4 bases; unmatched bases: 3. Germline V CDR1 and CDR2: LGHNA, YNFKEQ. The DNA for the CDR3 is TGTGCCAGCAGCCAAGAACGCGGGGGGGGAGAGACCCAGTACTTC. Its protein is CASSQERGGGETQYF.

In this sample, this clone turned up many times. V gene TRBV6-1 combines with J gene TRBJ1-5; D ambiguous. V was pared by 1 base and J by 6 bases, with 7 bases between. The CDR3 length is 13 residues. Germline values: CDR1 MNHNS, CDR2 SASEGT. CDR3 sequence (DNA): TGTGCCAGCAGTGAAGGGGAGACTCAGCCCCAGCATTTT. Translating it yields CASSEGETQPQHF.

A single count supports this clone. In DNA, the CDR3 is TGTGCCAGCAGCTTAGACTACGGCACAGATACGCAGTATTTT. Protein product: CASSLDYGTDTQYF. J is TRBJ2-3 and V is TRBV7-2; D gene uncertain. CDR3 length equals 14 residues. Germline loops: CDR1 SGHTA, CDR2 FQGNSA. The V gene lost 1 base and the J gene lost 1 base, with 6 bases spanning the gap.

V is TRBV4-1 and J is TRBJ2-2; D is uncertain. CDR1 is MGHRA and CDR2 is YSYEKL in the germline V gene. V lost 0 bases to trimming and J lost 1 base, with 6 bases between them. This CDR3 has 15 residues. CDR3 DNA sequence: TGCGCCAGCAGCCAAGATGGCAGGAACACCGGGGAGCTGTTTTTT. Protein product: CASSQDGRNTGELFF.

V is TRBV5-1 and J is TRBJ2-7; 8 bases fit TRBD1. Germline assignment: CDR1 SGHRS and CDR2 YFSETQ. V gave up 4 bases and J gave up 6 bases; unmatched junction bases: 3. The CDR3 is 12 residues long. Here the CDR3 reads CASSHTGGEQYF. For the CDR3, the DNA is TGCGCCAGCAGCCACACAGGGGGCGAGCAGTACTTC.

The V gene is TRBV5-4, the J gene TRBJ2-7, with a possible D match to TRBD1 (8 bases). Germline CDR1 and CDR2: SGHNT and YYREEE (reference sequence). Deletions cut 4 bases from V and 5 bases from J, with 22 bases between. This CDR3 has 16 residues. CDR3 nucleotide sequence: TGTGCCAGCAGCCTCATAGATACAGGGGGGAGGGACGAGCAGTACTTC. Amino acid sequence: CASSLIDTGGRDEQYF.

The chain couples TRBV6-1 to TRBJ2-4; a possible D gene is TRBD2 (6 bases). The germline V and J ends were trimmed by 8 bases and 5 bases, with 7 bases remaining between them. The CDR3 consists of 11 residues. Germline CDR1 reads MNHNS; CDR2 reads SASEGT. CDR3 sequence: CASWRENIQYF. The CDR3, as DNA: TGTGCCAGCTGGAGGGAAAACATTCAGTACTTC.

This clone was counted a single time. The chain employs TRBV4-2 and TRBJ2-3, with 11 bases identical to TRBD2. The CDR3 covers 17 residues. The trim removed 3 bases at V and 2 bases at J, leaving 7 bases unmatched. Germline CDR1 reads LGHNA; CDR2 reads YNFKEQ. In nucleotides, the CDR3 is TGTGCCAGCAGCCATCCTAGCGGGGGGCCCCCCACAGATACGCAGTATTTT. Translated, it gives CASSHPSGGPPTDTQYF.

The sample holds a few counts of this clone. V gene TRBV6-1 combines with J gene TRBJ1-1; unclear D gene. Trimming cost V 2 bases and J 4 bases, with 11 bases left between them. Germline loops: CDR1 MNHNS, CDR2 SASEGT. The CDR3 runs to 14 residues. In DNA form, the CDR3 reads TGTGCCAGCAGTGAATGGAGAATGAGCACTGAAGCTTTCTTT. Residues: CASSEWRMSTEAFF.